This T cell receptor (beta chain) was sequenced in a study of blood T cell repertoires in COVID-19. Points on this clone: Other DNA sequences in this specimen translate into the identical CDR3.

Trimming cost V 2 bases and J 2 bases; bases outside gene matches: 3. The germline CDR1 and CDR2 sequences are ENHRY and SYGVKD. This CDR3 is built from 15 residues. Only in-frame clones appear in the TCRdb table, and some are missing; sequencing was by immunoSEQ multiplex PCR. This table holds about 330,000 clones, around 84% found once. Sequencing input: PBMCs or T cells enriched from blood (not recorded which). The clonotype originates from a woman in her late teens or twenties who had recovered from COVID-19. The chain recombines TRBV10-3 with TRBJ2-7; TRBD1 matches at 10 bases. Here the CDR3 DNA reads TGTGCCATCAGTGAGCCCGGACAGGGGGCCTACGAGCAGTACTTC. Its protein is CAISEPGQGAYEQYF.